This TCR beta chain emerged from a study of blood T cell repertoires in COVID-19. The wider study: Both acute and convalescent COVID-19 samples were obtained from the United States, Italy and Spain.

As handled by the study authors: Reference gene primer amplification gave estimated nucleated cell counts. Data came from immunoSEQ multiplex PCR; TCRdb stores just in-frame clones and leaves some out. That table gives V, J and clone size, and the DNA gave D and trimming. The sample holds 150,000 to 160,000 clones, roughly nine tenths seen once. The sequence came from a woman in her 70s with acute or convalescent COVID-19. Material for sequencing was peripheral blood.

CDR3 sequence (DNA): TGTGCCAGCAGTTACCTACAGGGGAGTTCACCCCTCCACTTT. This gives the protein CASSYLQGSSPLHF. V usage is TRBV6-5 and J usage is TRBJ1-6; 7 bases align to TRBD1. The CDR3 contains 14 residues. The junction had 4 bases not matched to a gene; V was cut back by 2 bases and J by 9 bases. CDR1 and CDR2 (germline): MNHEY, SVGAGI.